This T cell receptor (beta chain) was found in a study of PD-L1 blockade in urothelial cancer. Described time point: peripheral blood 6 weeks after treatment start. The V end lost 5 bases, the J end lost 10 bases, and 14 bases lay between the germline ends. CDR1 is SEHNR and CDR2 is FQNEAQ in the germline V gene (reference sequence). The CDR3 has 12 residues. Spiking of synthetic TCR analog templates was performed in each PCR. Libraries were prepared by immunoSEQ multiplex PCR; TCRdb keeps only in-frame clonotypes and omits some of them. The repertoire includes around 48,000 clones, approximately 86% of them detected once, and roughly 10% sits in the top ten.

The receptor's source is a man in his sixties with urothelial cancer. Material: PBMCs, obtained around atezolizumab (anti-PD-L1) treatment. V and J are TRBV7-9 and TRBJ1-1, with D perhaps matching TRBD1 (5 bases). The chain's CDR3 is CASSVTQGSAFF. The CDR3 region has the DNA TGTGCCAGCAGCGTAACCCAGGGATCAGCTTTCTTT.